This T cell receptor beta chain was sequenced for a study of PD-1 blockade in classical Hodgkin lymphoma. The CDR3 runs 17 residues. Per the germline V gene, CDR1 is SGHNT and CDR2 is YYREEE (reference sequence). V lost 0 bases and J lost 3; bases outside the gene matches: 6. Concerning this clone itself: Its antigen is still unknown.

General study findings and limits: Diversity similar to that of newly diagnosed patients was seen at baseline in complete responders. A significant rise in TCR diversity by C4D1 was seen for CD4+ but not CD8+ cells.

Some clones are missing from TCRdb's copy, which holds only in-frame ones; the method was immunoSEQ multiplex PCR. The repertoire holds tens of thousands of clones, with roughly 80% as singletons. Patients all relapsed after autologous stem cell transplantation, and there was variation in brentuximab vedotin exposure. The rearrangement joins TRBV5-4 to TRBJ1-6; 7 nucleotides agree with TRBD1. The input for sequencing was peripheral blood mononuclear cells (PBMCs), taken before the second cycle of nivolumab. The sequence was obtained from a human donor with classical Hodgkin lymphoma. The CDR3 spells CASSLDRGAIYNSPLHF. The DNA for the CDR3 is TGTGCCAGCAGCTTGGACAGGGGAGCTATCTATAATTCACCCCTCCACTTT.